This T cell receptor beta chain was captured in a study of blood T cell repertoires in COVID-19. This clone is a singleton in its sample. Repertoires were generated with immunoSEQ multiplex PCR, while TCRdb's copy carries only in-frame clones and drops some. The sample includes 55,000 to 80,000 clones, 70% to 90% seen only once; the top ten take about 27%. V shed 2 bases and J shed 5 bases, with 14 bases lying between them. Germline V gene lookup returns CDR1 LGHDT and CDR2 YNNKEL (reference sequence). CDR3 length: 15 residues. V is TRBV3-1 (or the pseudogene TRBV3-2) and J is TRBJ2-3; maybe TRBD1 (5 bases). The sequenced material came from peripheral blood. This receptor was identified in a man aged 45-65 years with acute or convalescent COVID-19. Written as DNA, the CDR3 is TGTGCCAGCAGCCAAAGACCAGGGAAAGAAGATACGCAGTATTTT. Translating gives CASSQRPGKEDTQYF.